Each of the 23 T cell receptor beta chains below was sequenced from the same sample in a study of T cell changes during pregnancy in multiple sclerosis. The table came from immunoSEQ multiplex PCR; TCRdb's copy has only in-frame clones and leaves some out. The profile covers about 67,000 clones, with about nine tenths appearing a single time and more than 1.4% taken by the ten largest. Material: peripheral blood, obtained in the third trimester of pregnancy. Receptors originate from a female donor with multiple sclerosis, enrolled in a pregnancy study.

This clone has just one count. The chain couples TRBV5-5 to TRBJ1-1; the match to TRBD1 covers 7 bases. Germline CDR1 reads SGHKS; CDR2 reads YYEKEE (reference sequence). CDR3 length: 14 residues. The trim removed 3 bases at V and 5 bases at J, leaving 7 bases unmatched. The chain's CDR3 is CASSYRQGETEAFF. CDR3 in DNA: TGTGCCAGCAGCTACAGACAGGGAGAGACTGAAGCTTTCTTT. Full variable domain (outside the CDR3, taken from reference TRBV5-5 and TRBJ1-1): DAGVTQSPTHLIKTRGQQVTLRCSPISGHKSVSWYQQVLGQGPQFIFQYYEKEERGRGNFPDRFSARQFPNYSSELNVNALLLGDSALYLCASSYRQGETEAFFGQGTRLTVV.

V and J are TRBV18 and TRBJ2-5; no definite D call. V was pared by 2 bases and J by 5 bases, with 9 bases between. The CDR3 covers 13 residues. Per germline, CDR1 KGHSH and CDR2 LQKENI. The CDR3 loop reads CASSPREAETQYF. Here the CDR3 DNA reads TGTGCCAGCTCACCAAGAGAAGCGGAGACCCAGTACTTC.

V and J are TRBV11-2 and TRBJ1-6, with 8 bases that match TRBD1. This CDR3 is 16 amino acids long. The germline V gene has CDR1 SGHAT and CDR2 FQNNGV. Unmatched junction bases numbered 9, after V lost 6 bases and J lost 5 bases. CDR3 nucleotide sequence: TGTGCCAGCAGACCTTCGACAGGGGCAGATAATTCACCCCTCCACTTT. This translates into CASRPSTGADNSPLHF.

The gene calls are TRBV11-3 and TRBJ1-1; possible D gene TRBD1, 5 bases. The V end was cut by 5 bases, the J end by 4 bases, with 11 bases between. There are 13 residues in the CDR3. The germline CDR1 and CDR2 sequences are SGHNT and YENEEA. This CDR3 reads CASSAGLTTEAFF. CDR3 in DNA: TGTGCCAGCAGCGCAGGGTTGACCACTGAAGCTTTCTTT.

The chain is built from TRBV9 and TRBJ2-7; D may be TRBD2 (6 bases). The V and J ends lost 0 bases and 0 bases respectively, with 13 bases between them. From germline, CDR1 is SGDLS and CDR2 YYNGEE. CDR3 length: 16 amino acids. CDR3 residues: CASSVEAGSSSYEQYF. The CDR3 nucleotides read TGTGCCAGCAGCGTAGAGGCGGGATCGAGCTCCTACGAGCAGTACTTC.

CDR3 sequence (DNA): TGTGCCAGCCGAAACCTTTGGACAGGGGCCACAGATACGCAGTATTTT. Protein sequence: CASRNLWTGATDTQYF. The chain uses TRBV21-1 and TRBJ2-3; whether TRBD1, the table's D call, matches the DNA was not checked. TRBV21-1 corresponds to a pseudogene. The CDR3 has 16 residues.

The chain links TRBV2 to TRBJ2-7; possible D gene TRBD1, 6 bases. The CDR3 covers 12 residues. V was clipped by 6 bases and J by 9 bases, with 15 bases between them. Looked up from germline, CDR1 is SNHLY and CDR2 is FYNNEI. The CDR3 region has the DNA TGTGCCAGCAGCCAACCACAGGGAGTGCAGTACTTC. This sequence encodes CASSQPQGVQYF.

J is TRBJ1-4 and V is TRBV5-1, with D perhaps matching TRBD1 (5 bases). Germline V gene data show CDR1 as SGHRS and CDR2 as YFSETQ. The V end was cut by 4 bases, the J end by 5 bases, with 9 bases between. The CDR3 loop spans 13 amino acids. The CDR3 loop reads CASSPGVNEKLFF. For the CDR3, the DNA is TGCGCCAGCAGCCCGGGGGTCAATGAAAAACTGTTTTTT.

This chain links TRBV6-5 with TRBJ2-7, with D possibly being TRBD1 (5 bases). Germline loops: CDR1 MNHEY, CDR2 SVGAGI. V was pared by 2 bases and J by 6 bases, with 14 bases between. The length of the CDR3 is 14 residues. Here the CDR3 reads CASSYTNNQGEQYF. The CDR3 DNA is TGTGCCAGCAGTTACACCAACAACCAGGGCGAGCAGTACTTC.

The chain has TRBV11-2 and TRBJ2-3, with 7 bases matching TRBD1. The CDR3 loop spans 14 amino acids. Trimming cost V 4 bases and J 0 bases; bases outside gene matches: 1. CDR1 and CDR2 (germline): SGHAT, FQNNGV. The CDR3: CASSSGQSTDTQYF. The DNA for the CDR3 is TGTGCCAGCAGCTCGGGACAGAGCACAGATACGCAGTATTTT.

The V gene is TRBV7-6, the J gene TRBJ1-2, with TRBD1 as a possible D gene (6 bases). The ends were cut back, 2 bases at V and 0 bases at J, with 10 bases in the middle. This CDR3 comprises 15 residues. The germline gives CDR1 SGHVS, CDR2 FNYEAQ. In nucleotides, the CDR3 is TGTGCCAGCAGCTTAATTACAGGGTCTAACTATGGCTACACCTTC. Translation: CASSLITGSNYGYTF.

V usage is TRBV27 and J usage is TRBJ1-5; 8 bases agree with TRBD1. CDR3 length: 14 residues. The germline gives CDR1 MNHEY, CDR2 SMNVEV (reference sequence). The trim removed 5 bases at V and 7 bases at J, leaving 7 bases unmatched. The CDR3 region has the DNA TGTGCCAGCAGTGTGCAGGGGGCCAGGCAGCCCCAGCATTTT. It codes for CASSVQGARQPQHF.

The CDR3: CASSPGSSYNEQFF. In nucleotides, the CDR3 is TGCGCCAGCAGCCCCGGGTCCTCCTACAATGAGCAGTTCTTC. The chain links TRBV5-1 to TRBJ2-1; D not certain. This CDR3 is 14 amino acids long. V was shortened by 4 bases and J by 0 bases, with 8 bases between the two germline ends. Germline V CDR1 and CDR2: SGHRS, YFSETQ.

J is TRBJ1-2 and V is TRBV6-5, with 9 nucleotides matching TRBD1. Losses at the gene ends were 2 bases for V and 2 bases for J; bases not matched to a gene: 6. This CDR3 is built from 16 residues. The germline V gene has CDR1 MNHEY and CDR2 SVGAGI. The CDR3 sequence is CASSYTTGTGNYGYTF. In DNA form, the CDR3 reads TGTGCCAGCAGTTACACAACCGGGACAGGGAACTATGGCTACACCTTC.

This sequence joins TRBV7-2 and TRBJ1-1; TRBD1 matches 9 bases. The CDR3 length is 16 residues. Germline V gene lookup returns CDR1 SGHTA and CDR2 FQGNSA. V dropped 4 bases and J dropped 0; count of bases not matched to a gene: 6. The DNA of the CDR3 is TGTGCCAGCAGCTCATGGACAGGGGACTTGAACACTGAAGCTTTCTTT. This gives the protein CASSSWTGDLNTEAFF.

V usage is TRBV5-6 and J usage is TRBJ2-7, with 8 positions matching TRBD1. The germline V gene has CDR1 SGHDT and CDR2 YYEEEE. With V trimmed by 2 bases and J by 1 base, 2 bases remained unmatched. The CDR3 has 14 residues. The CDR3 sequence: CASSFGQGSYEQYF. In nucleotides, the CDR3 is TGTGCCAGCAGCTTTGGACAGGGATCCTACGAGCAGTACTTC.

The rearrangement links TRBV4-2 to TRBJ2-1, with 13 bases aligning to TRBD2. Germline CDR1 is LGHNA and CDR2 is YNFKEQ. The CDR3 has 18 amino acids. Trimming at V came to 3 bases and at J to 2 bases, leaving 7 bases not matched to a gene. This CDR3 reads CASSHTPTSGGTYNEQFF. The CDR3 bases are TGTGCCAGCAGCCACACTCCGACTAGCGGGGGGACCTACAATGAGCAGTTCTTC.

The CDR3 DNA follows: TGTGCCAGTAGTATTGGCTTACGTAGTGGAGCGAGGCCCTACGAGCAGTACTTC. Amino acid sequence: CASSIGLRSGARPYEQYF. This rearrangement joins TRBV19 to TRBJ2-7, with D unclear. CDR3 length: 18 residues. The ends were cut back, 3 bases at V and 2 bases at J, with 23 bases in the middle. Germline CDR1 is LNHDA and CDR2 is SQIVND (reference sequence).

The V gene is TRBV29-1, the J gene TRBJ1-1; D not resolved. The CDR3 has 12 amino acids. Germline V gene lookup returns CDR1 SQVTM and CDR2 ANQGSEA. V was clipped by 4 bases and J by 1 base, with 7 bases between them. CDR3 in amino acids: CSVGRENTEAFF. The CDR3 nucleotides are TGCAGCGTTGGACGGGAGAACACTGAAGCTTTCTTT.

The chain is built from TRBV7-8 and TRBJ2-1; 9 bases match TRBD2. There are 17 residues in the CDR3. Germline trimming cut 5 bases from V and 2 bases from J; bases unmatched to any gene: 10. Germline assignment: CDR1 SGHVS and CDR2 FQNEAQ. CDR3 residues: CASSPRGPSGAYNEQFF. CDR3 in DNA: TGTGCCAGCAGCCCTCGGGGCCCTAGCGGGGCCTACAATGAGCAGTTCTTC.

This chain connects TRBV9 to TRBJ2-2; 9 nucleotides line up with TRBD2. This CDR3 comprises 19 residues. CDR1 is SGDLS and CDR2 is YYNGEE in the germline V gene. The V gene end was trimmed by 3 bases and the J gene end by 0 bases; junction bases not matched to a gene: 12. The CDR3 sequence is CASSAVASGEKPNTGELFF. As DNA, the CDR3 is TGTGCCAGCAGCGCTGTGGCTAGCGGGGAGAAACCGAACACCGGGGAGCTGTTTTTT.

The chain recombines TRBV25-1 with TRBJ2-2, with 8 bases lining up with TRBD2. Germline V gene data show CDR1 as MGHDK and CDR2 as SYGVNS. The V gene end was trimmed by 3 bases and the J gene end by 1 base; junction bases not matched to a gene: 1. This CDR3 is built from 15 residues. As DNA, the CDR3 is TGTGCCAGCAGTGAGAGCGGGGGGAACACCGGGGAGCTGTTTTTT. This translates into CASSESGGNTGELFF. The variable domain in full, completed from reference TRBV25-1 and TRBJ2-2, reads EADIYQTPRYLVIGTGKKITLECSQTMGHDKMYWYQQDPGMELHLIHYSYGVNSTEKGDLSSESTVSRIRTEHFPLTLESARPSHTSQYLCASSESGGNTGELFFGEGSRLTVL.

The chain joins TRBV13 to TRBJ2-5; a weak D match, TRBD1 (7 bases). Germline V gene sequence: CDR1 PRHDT, CDR2 FYEKMQ (reference sequence). This CDR3 comprises 15 residues. The germline V and J ends were trimmed by 3 bases and 5 bases, with 16 bases remaining between them. The CDR3, as DNA: TGTGCCAGCAGCTTCCGACAGGGCCGGGGGGAGACCCAGTACTTC. It is translated as CASSFRQGRGETQYF.